Below are 8 T cell receptor beta chains sequenced from a single sample in a study of early T cells in non-severe SARS-CoV-2 infection. TCRdb reprocessed the 5' RACE reads via MiXCR and lists one record per CDR3 protein. Of 74,000 or so distinct CDR3 sequences in the sample, around 13% are singletons; the top ten hold 1.1%. The sequenced sample consisted of whole blood. The receptors were gathered from an adult who was a healthcare worker with PCR-confirmed SARS-CoV-2 infection or an uninfected control (not recorded which).

The gene calls are TRBV6-4 and TRBJ2-2, with 8 bases identical to TRBD2. The ends lost 5 bases at V and 1 base at J; junction bases unmatched: 9. The CDR3 is 17 amino acids. Per germline, CDR1 MRHNA and CDR2 SNTAGT. Written as DNA, the CDR3 is TGTGCCAGCAGTCCGGGAGGGCCTTCAAAGAACACCGGGGAGCTGTTTTTT. Protein: CASSPGGPSKNTGELFF.

This chain joins TRBV20-1 and TRBJ2-1; D uncertain. CDR3 length equals 11 residues. The V gene lost 7 bases and the J gene lost 7 bases, with 11 bases spanning the gap. Germline values: CDR1 DFQATT, CDR2 SNEGSKA (reference sequence). The CDR3 region has the DNA TGCAGTGTAGAGGTGTGGAATGAGCAGTTCTTC. Translating gives CSVEVWNEQFF.

This clonotype was recorded at least ten times. The rearrangement joins TRBV4-2 to TRBJ1-1; D is perhaps TRBD1 (5 bases). Trimming pared 1 base from V and 4 bases from J, leaving 10 bases between. Germline values: CDR1 LGHNA, CDR2 YNFKEQ. CDR3 size: 14 residues. The CDR3 nucleotides are TGTGCCAGCAGCCAAGGGGGCGAGAGCACTGAAGCTTTCTTT. It translates to CASSQGGESTEAFF.

This clonotype was observed at least ten times. The rearrangement links TRBV4-1 to TRBJ2-1, with 10 bases identical to TRBD1. V gave up 0 bases and J gave up 7 bases; unmatched junction bases: 9. The CDR3 is made up of 17 amino acids. Germline loops: CDR1 MGHRA, CDR2 YSYEKL. The CDR3 DNA sequence: TGCGCCAGCAGCCAAGAGCGCAGACAGGGGGCGGTGAATGAGCAGTTCTTC. This sequence encodes CASSQERRQGAVNEQFF.

This clonotype occurred a few times. The rearrangement uses TRBV7-2 and TRBJ1-1; D gene unclear. The V and J ends lost 2 bases and 4 bases respectively, with 11 bases between them. The CDR3 has 14 amino acids. Germline CDR1 is SGHTA and CDR2 is FQGNSA. This CDR3 reads CASSLSAGGTEAFF. CDR3 nucleotides: TGTGCCAGCAGCTTAAGTGCAGGAGGCACTGAAGCTTTCTTT.

In its sample, this clonotype was seen a few times. The chain couples TRBV5-5 to TRBJ2-1; 9 nucleotides match TRBD2. The germline V gene encodes CDR1 SGHKS and CDR2 YYEKEE (reference sequence). The CDR3 totals 15 residues. The V gene end was trimmed by 1 base and the J gene end by 3 bases; junction bases not matched to a gene: 2. CDR3 bases: TGTGCCAGCAGCTTGAGACTAGCGGTCTACAATGAGCAGTTCTTC. Translated: CASSLRLAVYNEQFF.

The CDR3 coding sequence is TGTGCCACCAGTGATTTTGGAATCCACAATGAGCAGTTCTTC. This codes for CATSDFGIHNEQFF. The rearrangement uses TRBV24-1 and TRBJ2-1; no clear D gene. CDR3 size: 14 residues. V was cut by 1 base and J by 5 bases, with 8 bases left in between. Germline assignment: CDR1 KGHDR and CDR2 SFDVKD.

The table lists this clonotype with a few counts. The V call is TRBV30, the J call TRBJ2-7; 9 nucleotides agree with TRBD1. The germline V gene has CDR1 GTSNPN and CDR2 SVGIG (reference sequence). V shed 1 base, J shed 1 base, and the junction held 8 bases outside the gene matches. There are 16 residues in the CDR3. The CDR3 sequence is CAWSGGDRGSSYEQYF. CDR3 DNA: TGTGCCTGGAGTGGAGGAGACAGGGGGTCATCCTACGAGCAGTACTTC.